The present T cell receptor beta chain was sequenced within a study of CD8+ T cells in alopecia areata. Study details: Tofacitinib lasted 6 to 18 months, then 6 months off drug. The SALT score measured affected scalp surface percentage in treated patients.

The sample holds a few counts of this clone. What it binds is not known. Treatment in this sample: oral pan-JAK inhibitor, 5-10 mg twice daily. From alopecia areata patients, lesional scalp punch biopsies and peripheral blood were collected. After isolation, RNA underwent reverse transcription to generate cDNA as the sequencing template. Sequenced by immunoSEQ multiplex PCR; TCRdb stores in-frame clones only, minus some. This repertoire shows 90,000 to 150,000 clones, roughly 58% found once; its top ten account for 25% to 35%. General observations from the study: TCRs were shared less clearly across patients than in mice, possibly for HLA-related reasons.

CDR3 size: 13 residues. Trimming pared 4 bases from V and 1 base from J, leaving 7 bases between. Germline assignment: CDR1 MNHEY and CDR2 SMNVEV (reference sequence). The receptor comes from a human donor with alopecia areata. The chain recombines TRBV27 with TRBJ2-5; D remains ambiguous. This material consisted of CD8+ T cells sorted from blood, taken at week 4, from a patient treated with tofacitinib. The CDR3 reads CASSSSLQETQYF. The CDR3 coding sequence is TGTGCCAGCAGTTCCTCCCTCCAAGAGACCCAGTACTTC.